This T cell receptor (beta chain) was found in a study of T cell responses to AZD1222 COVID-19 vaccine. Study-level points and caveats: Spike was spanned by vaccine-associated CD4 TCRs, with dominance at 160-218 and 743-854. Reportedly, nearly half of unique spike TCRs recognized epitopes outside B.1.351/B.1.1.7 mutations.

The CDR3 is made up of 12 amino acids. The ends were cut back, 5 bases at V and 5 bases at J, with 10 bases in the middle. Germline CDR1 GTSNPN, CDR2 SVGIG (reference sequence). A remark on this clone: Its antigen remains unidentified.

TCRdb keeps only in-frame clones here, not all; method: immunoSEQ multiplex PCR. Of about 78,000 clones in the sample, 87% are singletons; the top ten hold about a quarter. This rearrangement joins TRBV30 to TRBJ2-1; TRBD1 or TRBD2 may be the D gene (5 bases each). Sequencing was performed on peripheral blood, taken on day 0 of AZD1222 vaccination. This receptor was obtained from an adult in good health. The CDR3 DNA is TGTGCCTGGGCGCGAGGGGACAATGAGCAGTTCTTC. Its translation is CAWARGDNEQFF.